This T cell receptor beta chain appears in the sequencing data of a study of OX40 agonist ivuxolimab in advanced cancers. Study summary: Ivuxolimab, which patients received intravenously every 2 weeks, was dosed at 0.01 to 10 mg/kg. One hepatocellular carcinoma and a couple of cutaneous melanoma patients partially responded. Study results and caveats: Partial responders at 0.1-3.0 mg/kg had among the lowest clonal expansion.

Some clones are missing from TCRdb's copy, which holds only in-frame ones; the method was immunoSEQ multiplex PCR. The table has 35,000 or so clones, roughly 82% seen once. CDR1 and CDR2 from the germline V gene are SGHVS and FNYEAQ. CDR3 length: 17 amino acids. After removal of 4 bases from V and 5 bases from J, the junction contained 10 bases not matched to a gene. The count of this clone is one. The target antigen is unknown. The material was CD4+ or CD8+ T cells sorted from blood, obtained in a trial of the OX40 agonist ivuxolimab. J is TRBJ2-5 and V is TRBV7-6; 13 positions match TRBD2. The source of this sequence is an adult with an advanced solid tumor such as melanoma, head and neck, liver or kidney cancer. The CDR3 region has the DNA TGTGCCAGCAGCTCGGGACTAGCGGGATTAAAGGTGGAGACCCAGTACTTC. It specifies CASSSGLAGLKVETQYF. Combining the CDR3 with reference TRBV7-6 and TRBJ2-5 gives the whole variable domain GAGVSQSPRYKVTKRGQDVALRCDPISGHVSLYWYRQALGQGPEFLTYFNYEAQQDKSGLPNDRFSAERPEGSISTLTIQRTEQRDSAMYRCASSSGLAGLKVETQYFGPGTRLLVL.